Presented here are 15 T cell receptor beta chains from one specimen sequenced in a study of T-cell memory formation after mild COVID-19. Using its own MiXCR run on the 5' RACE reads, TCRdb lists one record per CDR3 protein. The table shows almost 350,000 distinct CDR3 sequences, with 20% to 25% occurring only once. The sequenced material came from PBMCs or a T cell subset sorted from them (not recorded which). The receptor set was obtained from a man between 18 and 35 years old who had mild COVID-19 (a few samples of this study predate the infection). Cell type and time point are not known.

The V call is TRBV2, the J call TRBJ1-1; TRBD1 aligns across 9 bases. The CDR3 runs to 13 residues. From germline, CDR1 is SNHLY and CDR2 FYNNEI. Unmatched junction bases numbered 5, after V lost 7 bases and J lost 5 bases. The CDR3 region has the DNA TGTGCCAGCAAACAGGACAGGGGAACTGAAGCTTTCTTT. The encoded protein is CASKQDRGTEAFF.

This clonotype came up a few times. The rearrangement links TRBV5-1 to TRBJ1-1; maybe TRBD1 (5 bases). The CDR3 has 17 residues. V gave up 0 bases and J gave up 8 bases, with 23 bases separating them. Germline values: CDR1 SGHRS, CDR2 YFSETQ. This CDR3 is CASSLAPDSRSKREAFF. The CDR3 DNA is TGCGCCAGCAGCTTGGCCCCAGACAGTAGATCTAAACGAGAAGCTTTCTTT.

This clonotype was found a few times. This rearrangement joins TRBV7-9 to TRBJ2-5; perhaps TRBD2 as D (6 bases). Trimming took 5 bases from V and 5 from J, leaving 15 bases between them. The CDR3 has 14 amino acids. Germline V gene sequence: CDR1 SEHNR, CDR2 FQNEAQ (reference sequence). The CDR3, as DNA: TGTGCCAGCAGCCCCGAAAGGGCGGGGGAGACCCAGTACTTC. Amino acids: CASSPERAGETQYF.

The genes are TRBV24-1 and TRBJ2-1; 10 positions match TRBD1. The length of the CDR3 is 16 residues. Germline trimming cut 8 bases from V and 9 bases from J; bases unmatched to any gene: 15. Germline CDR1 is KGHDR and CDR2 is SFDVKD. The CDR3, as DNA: TGTGCCACCACCGTCCCGGGACAGGGGTTGGGGGGTGAGCAGTTCTTC. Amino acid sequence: CATTVPGQGLGGEQFF.

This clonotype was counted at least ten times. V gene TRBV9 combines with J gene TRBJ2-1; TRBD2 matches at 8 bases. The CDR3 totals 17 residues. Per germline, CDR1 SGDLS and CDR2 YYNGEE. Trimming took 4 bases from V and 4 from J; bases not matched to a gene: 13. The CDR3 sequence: CASSPGAASGSYNEQFF. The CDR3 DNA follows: TGTGCCAGCAGCCCTGGGGCGGCTAGCGGGTCTTACAATGAGCAGTTCTTC.

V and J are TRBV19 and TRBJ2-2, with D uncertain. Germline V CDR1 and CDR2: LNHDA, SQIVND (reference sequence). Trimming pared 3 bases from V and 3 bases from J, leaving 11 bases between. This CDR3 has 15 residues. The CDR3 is CASSISSLHTGELFF. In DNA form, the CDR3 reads TGTGCCAGTAGTATTAGTAGCCTCCACACCGGGGAGCTGTTTTTT.

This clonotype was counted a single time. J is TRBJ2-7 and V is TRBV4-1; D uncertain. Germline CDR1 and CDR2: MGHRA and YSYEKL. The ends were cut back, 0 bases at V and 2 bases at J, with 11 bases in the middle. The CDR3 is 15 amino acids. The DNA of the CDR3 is TGCGCCAGCAGCCAAGATTCAGGAGAAGCCTACGAGCAGTACGTC. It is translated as CASSQDSGEAYEQYV.

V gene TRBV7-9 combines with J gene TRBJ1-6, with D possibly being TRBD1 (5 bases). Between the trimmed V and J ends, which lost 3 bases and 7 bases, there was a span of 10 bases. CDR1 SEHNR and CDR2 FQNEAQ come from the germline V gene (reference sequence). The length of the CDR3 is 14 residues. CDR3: CASSLIGENSPLHF. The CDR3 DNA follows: TGTGCCAGCAGCTTGATAGGGGAAAATTCACCCCTCCACTTT.

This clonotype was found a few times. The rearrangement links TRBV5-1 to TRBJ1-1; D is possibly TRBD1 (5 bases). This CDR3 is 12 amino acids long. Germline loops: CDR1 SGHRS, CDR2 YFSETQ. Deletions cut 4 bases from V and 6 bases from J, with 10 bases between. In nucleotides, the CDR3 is TGCGCCAGCAGCAACGGGGCGTCTGAAGCTTTCTTT. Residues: CASSNGASEAFF.

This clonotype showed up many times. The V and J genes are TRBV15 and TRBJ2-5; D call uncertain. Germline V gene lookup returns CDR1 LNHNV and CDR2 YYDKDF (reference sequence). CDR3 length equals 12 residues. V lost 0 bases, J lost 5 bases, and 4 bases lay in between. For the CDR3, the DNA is TGTGCCACCAGCAGAGATTTGGAGACCCAGTACTTC. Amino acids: CATSRDLETQYF.

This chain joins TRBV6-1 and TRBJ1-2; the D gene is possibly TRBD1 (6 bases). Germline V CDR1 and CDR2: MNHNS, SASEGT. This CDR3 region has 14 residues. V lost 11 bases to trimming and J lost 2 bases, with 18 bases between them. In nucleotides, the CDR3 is TGTGCCGGCTCACTAAACAGGGTGAACTATGGCTACACCTTC. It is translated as CAGSLNRVNYGYTF.

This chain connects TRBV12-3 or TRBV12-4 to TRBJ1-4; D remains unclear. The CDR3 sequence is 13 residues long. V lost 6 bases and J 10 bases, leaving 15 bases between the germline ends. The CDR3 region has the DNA TGTGCCAGCAGCCCTTTTGAATCTGGAAAACTGTTTTTT. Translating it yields CASSPFESGKLFF.

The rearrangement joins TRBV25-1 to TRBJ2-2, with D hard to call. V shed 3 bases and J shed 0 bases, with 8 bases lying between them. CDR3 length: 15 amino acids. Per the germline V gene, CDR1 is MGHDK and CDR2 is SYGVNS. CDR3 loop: CASSDEWANTGELFF. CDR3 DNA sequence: TGTGCCAGCAGTGATGAATGGGCGAACACCGGGGAGCTGTTTTTT. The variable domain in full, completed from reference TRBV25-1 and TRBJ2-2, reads EADIYQTPRYLVIGTGKKITLECSQTMGHDKMYWYQQDPGMELHLIHYSYGVNSTEKGDLSSESTVSRIRTEHFPLTLESARPSHTSQYLCASSDEWANTGELFFGEGSRLTVL.

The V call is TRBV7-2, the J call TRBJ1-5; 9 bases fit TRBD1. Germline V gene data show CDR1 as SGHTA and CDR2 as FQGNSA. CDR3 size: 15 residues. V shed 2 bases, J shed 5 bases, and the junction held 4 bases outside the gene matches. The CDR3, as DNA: TGTGCCAGCAGCTTAATGGACAGGGGACATCAGCCCCAGCATTTT. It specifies CASSLMDRGHQPQHF. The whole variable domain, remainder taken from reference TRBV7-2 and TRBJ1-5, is GAGVSQSPSNKVTEKGKDVELRCDPISGHTALYWYRQSLGQGLEFLIYFQGNSAPDKSGLPSDRFSAERTGGSVSTLTIQRTQQEDSAVYLCASSLMDRGHQPQHFGDGTRLSIL.

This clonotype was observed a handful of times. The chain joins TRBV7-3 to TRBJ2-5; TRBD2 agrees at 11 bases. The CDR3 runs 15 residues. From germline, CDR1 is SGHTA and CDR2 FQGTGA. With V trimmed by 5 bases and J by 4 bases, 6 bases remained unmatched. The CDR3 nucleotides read TGTGCCAGCAGCCCCGGTGGGACTAGCGGAGAGACCCAGTACTTC. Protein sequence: CASSPGGTSGETQYF.